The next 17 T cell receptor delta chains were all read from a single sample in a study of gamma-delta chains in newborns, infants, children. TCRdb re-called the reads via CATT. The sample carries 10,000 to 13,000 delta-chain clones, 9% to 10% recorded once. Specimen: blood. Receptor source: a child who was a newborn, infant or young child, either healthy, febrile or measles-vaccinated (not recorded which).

The DNA of the CDR3 is TGTGCCTGTGACACAATGGCCTGGGGGAGCTCCTGGGACACCCGACAGATGTTTTTC. Its translation is CACDTMAWGSSWDTRQMFF. The chain is built from TRDV2 and TRDJ3; TRDD3 matches at 8 bases. Germline V gene lookup returns CDR1 GEAIGNYY and CDR2 EKD. Germline trimming cut 1 base from V and 0 bases from J; bases unmatched to any gene: 7. The CDR3 is 19 amino acids.

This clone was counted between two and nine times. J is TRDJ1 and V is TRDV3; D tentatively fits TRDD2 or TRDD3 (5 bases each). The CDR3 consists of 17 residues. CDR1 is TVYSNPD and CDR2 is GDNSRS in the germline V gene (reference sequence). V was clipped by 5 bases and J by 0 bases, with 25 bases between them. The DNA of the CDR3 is TGTGCCCACACTGGTACTTGGGGAACCTTCAACACCGATAAACTCATCTTT. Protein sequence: CAHTGTWGTFNTDKLIF.

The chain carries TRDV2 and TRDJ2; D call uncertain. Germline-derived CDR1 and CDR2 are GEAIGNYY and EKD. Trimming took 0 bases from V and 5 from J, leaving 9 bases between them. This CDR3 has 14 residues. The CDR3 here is CACDTVGGTAQLFF. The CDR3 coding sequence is TGTGCCTGTGACACCGTAGGCGGTACAGCACAACTCTTCTTT.

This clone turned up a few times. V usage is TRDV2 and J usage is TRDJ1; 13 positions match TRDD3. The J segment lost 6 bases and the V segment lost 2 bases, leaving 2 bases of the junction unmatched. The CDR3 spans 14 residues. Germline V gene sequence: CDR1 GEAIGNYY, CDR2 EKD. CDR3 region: CACDILGDTNKLIF. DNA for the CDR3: TGTGCCTGTGACATACTGGGGGATACGAATAAACTCATCTTT.

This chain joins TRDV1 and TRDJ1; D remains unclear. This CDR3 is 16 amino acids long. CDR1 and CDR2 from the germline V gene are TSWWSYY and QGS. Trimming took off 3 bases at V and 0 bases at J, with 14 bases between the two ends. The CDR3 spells CALGDPYPFYTDKLIF. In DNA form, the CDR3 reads TGTGCTCTTGGGGACCCATACCCTTTTTACACCGATAAACTCATCTTT.

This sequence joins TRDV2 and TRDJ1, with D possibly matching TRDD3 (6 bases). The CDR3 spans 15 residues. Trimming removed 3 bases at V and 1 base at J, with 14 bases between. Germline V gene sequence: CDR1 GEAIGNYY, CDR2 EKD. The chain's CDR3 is CACDGPGDPTDKLIF. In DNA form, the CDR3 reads TGTGCCTGTGACGGCCCTGGGGATCCCACCGATAAACTCATCTTT.

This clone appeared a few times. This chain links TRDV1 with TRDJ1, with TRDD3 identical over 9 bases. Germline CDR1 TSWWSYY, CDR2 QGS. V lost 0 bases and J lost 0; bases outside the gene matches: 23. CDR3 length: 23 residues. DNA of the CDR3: TGTGCTCTTGGGGAACTACCTCCTACCTCGTACTGGGGGACCTCCTTGTACACCGATAAACTCATCTTT. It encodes CALGELPPTSYWGTSLYTDKLIF.

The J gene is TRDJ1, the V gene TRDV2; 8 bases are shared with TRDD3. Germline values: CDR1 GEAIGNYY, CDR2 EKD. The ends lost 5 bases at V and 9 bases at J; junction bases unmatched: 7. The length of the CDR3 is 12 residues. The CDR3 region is CACGSGDRELIF. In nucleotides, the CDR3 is TGTGCCTGTGGTTCGGGGGATAGAGAACTCATCTTT.

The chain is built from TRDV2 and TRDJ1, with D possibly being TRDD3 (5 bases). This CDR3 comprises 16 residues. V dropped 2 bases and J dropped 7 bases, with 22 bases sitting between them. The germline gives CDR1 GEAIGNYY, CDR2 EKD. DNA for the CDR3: TGTGCCTGTGACAGTATCCTCTCCGAGTCCGGGGGTAAACTCATCTTT. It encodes CACDSILSESGGKLIF.

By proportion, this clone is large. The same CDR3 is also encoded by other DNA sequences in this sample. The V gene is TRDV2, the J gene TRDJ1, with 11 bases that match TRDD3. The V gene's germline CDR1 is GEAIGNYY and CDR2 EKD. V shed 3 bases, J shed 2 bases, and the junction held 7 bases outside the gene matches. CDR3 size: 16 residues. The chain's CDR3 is CACDQLGDRGTDKLIF. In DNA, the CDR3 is TGTGCCTGTGACCAACTGGGGGATAGAGGAACCGATAAACTCATCTTT.

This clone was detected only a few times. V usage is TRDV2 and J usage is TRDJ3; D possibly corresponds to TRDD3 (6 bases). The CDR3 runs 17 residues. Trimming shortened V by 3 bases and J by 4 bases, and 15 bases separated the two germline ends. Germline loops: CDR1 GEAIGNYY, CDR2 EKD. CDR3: CACDLLWGFWDTRQMFF. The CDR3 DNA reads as TGTGCCTGTGACCTCTTGTGGGGGTTTTGGGACACCCGACAGATGTTTTTC.

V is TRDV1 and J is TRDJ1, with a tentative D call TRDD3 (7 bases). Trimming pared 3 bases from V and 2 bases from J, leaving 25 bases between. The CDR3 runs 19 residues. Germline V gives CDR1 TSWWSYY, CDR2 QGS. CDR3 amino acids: CALGETSSVLGRGTDKLIF. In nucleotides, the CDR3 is TGTGCTCTTGGGGAGACTTCCTCTGTACTGGGGAGGGGAACCGATAAACTCATCTTT.

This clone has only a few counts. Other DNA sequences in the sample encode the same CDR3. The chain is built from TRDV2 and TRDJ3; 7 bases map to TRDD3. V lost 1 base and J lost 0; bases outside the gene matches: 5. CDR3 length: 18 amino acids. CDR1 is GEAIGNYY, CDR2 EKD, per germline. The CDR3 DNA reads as TGTGCCTGTGACACTTGGGGGACAAGCTCCTGGGACACCCGACAGATGTTTTTC. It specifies CACDTWGTSSWDTRQMFF.

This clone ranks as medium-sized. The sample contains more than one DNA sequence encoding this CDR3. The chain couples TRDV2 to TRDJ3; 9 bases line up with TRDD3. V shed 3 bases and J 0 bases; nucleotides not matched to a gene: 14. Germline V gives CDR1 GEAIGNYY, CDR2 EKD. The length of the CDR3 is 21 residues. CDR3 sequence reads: CACDYVFTGGPPSWDTRQMFF. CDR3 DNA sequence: TGTGCCTGTGACTATGTGTTTACTGGGGGACCCCCCTCCTGGGACACCCGACAGATGTTTTTC.

The CDR3 reads CACDTWGILFSWDTRQMFF. The CDR3 DNA is TGTGCCTGTGACACTTGGGGGATCCTTTTCTCCTGGGACACCCGACAGATGTTTTTC. The chain links TRDV2 to TRDJ3, with 8 positions matching TRDD3. The CDR3 is made up of 19 amino acids. In germline, CDR1 is GEAIGNYY, CDR2 EKD. V shed 1 base, J shed 0 bases, and the junction held 7 bases outside the gene matches.

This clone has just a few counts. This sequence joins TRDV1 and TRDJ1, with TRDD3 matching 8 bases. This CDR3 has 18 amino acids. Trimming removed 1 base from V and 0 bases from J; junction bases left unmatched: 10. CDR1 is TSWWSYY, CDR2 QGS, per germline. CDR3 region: CALGERTGGSVYTDKLIF. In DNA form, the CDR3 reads TGTGCTCTTGGGGAACGGACTGGGGGCTCAGTTTACACCGATAAACTCATCTTT.

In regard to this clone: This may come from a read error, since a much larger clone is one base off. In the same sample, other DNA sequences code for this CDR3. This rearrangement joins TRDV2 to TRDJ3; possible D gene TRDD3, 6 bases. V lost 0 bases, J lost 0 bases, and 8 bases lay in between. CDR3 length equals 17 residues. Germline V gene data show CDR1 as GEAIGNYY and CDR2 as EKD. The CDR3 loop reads CACDTTGSSWDTRQMFF. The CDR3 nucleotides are TGTGCCTGTGACACCACTGGGAGCTCCTGGGACACCCGACAGATGTTTTTC.